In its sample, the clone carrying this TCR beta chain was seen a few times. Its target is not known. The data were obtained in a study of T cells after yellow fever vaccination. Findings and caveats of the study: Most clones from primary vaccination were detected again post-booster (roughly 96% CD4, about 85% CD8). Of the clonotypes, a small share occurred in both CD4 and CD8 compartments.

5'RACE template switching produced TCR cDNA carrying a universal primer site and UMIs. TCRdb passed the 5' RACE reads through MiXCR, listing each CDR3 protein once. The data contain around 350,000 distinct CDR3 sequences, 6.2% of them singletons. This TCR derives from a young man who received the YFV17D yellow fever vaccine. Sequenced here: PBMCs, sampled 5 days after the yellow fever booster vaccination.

CDR3 nucleotide sequence: TGCAGTGCTAGCGAACTAGCGGGGCTTAGCTCCTACAATGAGCAGTTCTTC. Amino acids: CSASELAGLSSYNEQFF. V is TRBV20-1 and J is TRBJ2-1; TRBD2 matches at 10 bases. Germline CDR1 and CDR2: DFQATT and SNEGSKA (reference sequence). CDR3 size: 17 residues. Unmatched junction bases numbered 8, after V lost 3 bases and J lost 0 bases.